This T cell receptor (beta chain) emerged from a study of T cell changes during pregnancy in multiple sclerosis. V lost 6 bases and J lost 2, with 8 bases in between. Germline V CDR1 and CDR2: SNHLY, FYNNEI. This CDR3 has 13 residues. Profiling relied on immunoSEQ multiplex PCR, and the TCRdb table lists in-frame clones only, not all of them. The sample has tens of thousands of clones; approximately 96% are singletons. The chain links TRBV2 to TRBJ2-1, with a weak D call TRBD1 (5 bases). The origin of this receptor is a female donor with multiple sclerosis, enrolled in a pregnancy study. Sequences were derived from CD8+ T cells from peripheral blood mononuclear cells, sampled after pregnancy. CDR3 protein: CASSMDTYNEQFF. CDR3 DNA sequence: TGTGCCAGCAGCATGGACACCTACAATGAGCAGTTCTTC. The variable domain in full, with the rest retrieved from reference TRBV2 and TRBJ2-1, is EPEVTQTPSHQVTQMGQEVILRCVPISNHLYFYWYRQILGQKVEFLVSFYNNEISEKSEIFDDQFSVERPDGSNFTLKIRSTKLEDSAMYFCASSMDTYNEQFFGPGTRLTVL.